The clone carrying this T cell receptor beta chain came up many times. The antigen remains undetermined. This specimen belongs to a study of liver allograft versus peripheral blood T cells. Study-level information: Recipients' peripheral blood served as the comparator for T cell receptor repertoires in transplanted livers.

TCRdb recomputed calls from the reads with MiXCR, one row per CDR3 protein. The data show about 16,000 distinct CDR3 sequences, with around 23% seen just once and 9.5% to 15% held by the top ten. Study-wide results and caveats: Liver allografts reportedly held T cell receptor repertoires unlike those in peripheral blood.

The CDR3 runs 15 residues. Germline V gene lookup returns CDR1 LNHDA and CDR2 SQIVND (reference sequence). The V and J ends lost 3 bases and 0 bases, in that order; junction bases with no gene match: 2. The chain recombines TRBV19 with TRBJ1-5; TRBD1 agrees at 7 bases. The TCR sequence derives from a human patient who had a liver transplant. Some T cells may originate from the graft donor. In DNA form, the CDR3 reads TGTGCCAGTAGTATGACAGGGTATAGCAATCAGCCCCAGCATTTT. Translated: CASSMTGYSNQPQHF.